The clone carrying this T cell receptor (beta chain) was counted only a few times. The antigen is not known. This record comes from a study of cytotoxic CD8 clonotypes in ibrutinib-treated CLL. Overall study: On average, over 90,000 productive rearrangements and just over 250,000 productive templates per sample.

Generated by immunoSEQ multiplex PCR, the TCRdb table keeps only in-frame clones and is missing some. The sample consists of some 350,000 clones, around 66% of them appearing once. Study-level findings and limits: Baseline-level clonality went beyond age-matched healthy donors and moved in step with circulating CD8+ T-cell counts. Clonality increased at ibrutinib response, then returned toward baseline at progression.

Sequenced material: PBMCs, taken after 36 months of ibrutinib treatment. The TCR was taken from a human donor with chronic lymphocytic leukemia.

The CDR3 region has the DNA TGTGCCAGCAGCCCACCCCCGGGGAGGGCAGGGGTCGGGACAGATACGCAGTATTTT. Encoded protein: CASSPPPGRAGVGTDTQYF. The rearrangement joins TRBV11-1 to TRBJ2-3, with D possibly matching TRBD2 (7 bases). CDR1 is SGHAT and CDR2 is FQDESV in the germline V gene (reference sequence). The germline V and J ends were trimmed by 5 bases and 3 bases, with 27 bases remaining between them. This CDR3 has 19 amino acids.